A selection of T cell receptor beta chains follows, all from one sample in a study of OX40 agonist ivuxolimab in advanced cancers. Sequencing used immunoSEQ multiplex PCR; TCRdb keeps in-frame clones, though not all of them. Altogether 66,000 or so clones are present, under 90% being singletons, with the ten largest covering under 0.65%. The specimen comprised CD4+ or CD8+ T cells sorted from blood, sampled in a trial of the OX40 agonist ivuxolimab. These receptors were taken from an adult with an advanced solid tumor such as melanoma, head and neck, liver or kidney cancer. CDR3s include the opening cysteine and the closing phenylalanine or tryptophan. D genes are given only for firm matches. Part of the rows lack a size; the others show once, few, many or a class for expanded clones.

TGTGCCAGCAGCTCTTTGCTAGGCACAGATACGCAGTATTTT CASSSLLGTDTQYF TRBV7-2 . TRBJ2-3 .
TGTGCCAGCAGCTTGGTACCGGGAGGGAGCTCCTACAATGAGCAGTTCTTC CASSLVPGGSSYNEQFF TRBV5-4 . TRBJ2-1 TRBD2
TGCAGCGTTGCCCAAGTCCCCGGCCAGGACGAGCAGTACTTC CSVAQVPGQDEQYF TRBV29-1 . TRBJ2-7 .
TGTGCCAGCAGCTTGCTGACGGGGGGCTTCTATGGCTACACCTTC CASSLLTGGFYGYTF TRBV5-4 . TRBJ1-2 .
TGTGCCAGCAGTGAATGGCAAGCGGGAGGGCCGGATGAGCAGTTCTTC CASSEWQAGGPDEQFF TRBV25-1 . TRBJ2-1 TRBD2
TGTGCCAGCAGCCAAGGGTCCCTAGGCCAAACGACTCTCTACGAGCAGTACTTC CASSQGSLGQTTLYEQYF TRBV4-2 . TRBJ2-7 .
TGTGCCAGCAGCCAAGATTTAGGGGCGGCCGGGGTCTTC CASSQDLGAAGVF TRBV14 . TRBJ2-1 .
TGTGCCAGTCGCGACGGGGGTAGTTCCCCAGATACGCAGTATTTT CASRDGGSSPDTQYF TRBV19 . TRBJ2-3 .
TGCGCCAGCAGCCTGACTTGGGGAGAGACCCAGTACTTC CASSLTWGETQYF TRBV10-2 . TRBJ2-5 .
TGTGCCAGCAGCGACCCCGGAGTCAACACTGAAGCTTTCTTT CASSDPGVNTEAFF TRBV6-5 . TRBJ1-1 .
TGTGCCAGCAACACCCAGGGGACTGACAGGGGGCTCACCTACGAGCAGTACTTC CASNTQGTDRGLTYEQYF TRBV28 few TRBJ2-7 TRBD1
TGCAGCGTTGAACTAGCGGGGGACAACACAGATACGCAGTATTTT CSVELAGDNTDTQYF TRBV29-1 . TRBJ2-3 TRBD2
TGCGCCAGCAGTCGTTTCACTAGCGGGAGAAGGGATACGCAGTATTTT CASSRFTSGRRDTQYF TRBV10-2 . TRBJ2-3 TRBD2
TGTGCCAGCAGCCCTCTTAGCGGGAGGGCCCTCAATGAGCAGTTCTTC CASSPLSGRALNEQFF TRBV11-1 . TRBJ2-1 TRBD2
TGCGCCAGCTCCATTGACTCCGGACGAGAGACCCAGTACTTC CASSIDSGRETQYF TRBV5-1 . TRBJ2-5 .